This T cell receptor beta chain originates from a study of T cell responses to AZD1222 COVID-19 vaccine (dated by TCRdb to the early 2020s). A note on the overall study: A total of 233 trial participants underwent TCR sequencing, of whom nearly 210 received two doses of AZD1222 and about 26 received two doses of the MenACWY control vaccine. Trial participants were enrolled by age into 18-55, 56-69 and 70-plus year subgroups, with about 150, 27 and 61 TCR-sequenced participants respectively. Here is what the overall study found, with its caveats: Most participants were white British and females outnumbered males, and the authors suggested that clonal diversity may have been underestimated. After two AZD1222 doses, both the breadth and the depth of spike-specific TCRs were significantly higher than at day 0 and than in MenACWY recipients. No day 14 peak-response samples were available, so repertoires were characterized only after the peak T cell response. Nearly half of unique spike-specific TCRs reportedly recognized epitopes outside regions mutated in the B.1.351 and B.1.1.7 variants. Only six AZD1222 recipients were SARS-CoV-2 seropositive at baseline, limiting conclusions about previously exposed vaccinees. Vaccine-associated CD4 TCRs spanned the whole spike protein, with dominant responses in regions 160-218 and 743-854. In the small 56-69-year group, the increase in depth fell short of significance, most likely because of low power.

As concerns this clone: The antigen it recognizes is unknown. No base qualities exist here, and no much larger clone lies one base off it.

The time point label for this specimen denotes: about 28 days (+/-7) after the second vaccine dose. AZD1222 recipients with second doses at about 4 weeks or about 12 weeks were pooled, because spike-specific TCR depth and breadth did not differ between schedules. The vaccinee samples were drawn from two UK trials, COV001 and COV002, one of which was a single-blind randomized controlled phase 2/3 trial testing AZD1222 (ChAdOx1 nCoV-19) in healthy adults. For TCRbeta chain sequencing, PBMC samples from trial participants were taken at day 0 and at day 28 after the second dose. The CDR3 regions of human TCRbeta chains were analyzed by immunosequencing. The original methods were these. TCRs in the repertoires were matched against a reference library of SARS-CoV-2-specific TCRs that had been generated with the MIRA antigen-specificity platform. Breadth was defined as the fraction of unique TCRs that were SARS-CoV-2-associated, and depth was defined as the fraction of total T cells that were SARS-CoV-2-associated. Each spike-specific TCR was assigned to its reactive spike region and to a CD4 or CD8 class using the MIRA data. Log10-transformed breadth and depth values were compared by one-way ANOVA with Sidak's multiple comparisons tests. TCRdb obtained this table from immuneACCESS and retained in-frame rearrangements with V and J assigned. These tables miss some clones; where compared with another copy, unresolved V genes account for less than half of the shortfall, and the remainder is unexplained. The V and J calls and clone size come from that table; D and trimming were worked out from the DNA. The sample data list fewer than 150,000 clones, and around 84% of these were observed just once. The ten most abundant clones make up 17% of the sample.

V was cut back by 6 bases and J by 1 base, leaving a gap of 19 bases between them. CDR1 and CDR2 are read off the germline V gene as MDHEN and SYDVKM. The CDR3 runs 18 residues from the cysteine to the phenylalanine. CDR3 DNA is the only sequence kept; it has 54 bases, read in frame from the first base. Rearrangement joined TRBV28 to TRBJ2-6; the D call is possibly TRBD1 or TRBD2, each sharing 5 bases. The receptor comes from an adult who received the AZD1222 COVID-19 vaccine. Source: peripheral blood, taken 28 days after the second AZD1222 dose. The nucleotide sequence is given as TGTGCCAGCAGGGGGGTCCTGGGATCCCAGTCTGGGGCCAACGTCCTGACTTTC. This translates into CASRGVLGSQSGANVLTF.